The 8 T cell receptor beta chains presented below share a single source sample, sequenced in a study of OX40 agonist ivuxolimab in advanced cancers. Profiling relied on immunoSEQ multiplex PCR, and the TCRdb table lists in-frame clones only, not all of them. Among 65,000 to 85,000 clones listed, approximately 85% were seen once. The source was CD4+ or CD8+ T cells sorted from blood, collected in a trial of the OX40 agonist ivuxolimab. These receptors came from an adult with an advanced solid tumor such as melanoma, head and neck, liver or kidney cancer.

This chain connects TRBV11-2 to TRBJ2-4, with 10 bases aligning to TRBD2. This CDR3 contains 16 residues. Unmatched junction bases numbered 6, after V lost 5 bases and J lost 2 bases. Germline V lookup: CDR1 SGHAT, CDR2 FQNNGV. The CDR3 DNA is TGTGCCAGCAGCAACTTAGCGGGAGGTACCAAAAACATTCAGTACTTC. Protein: CASSNLAGGTKNIQYF.

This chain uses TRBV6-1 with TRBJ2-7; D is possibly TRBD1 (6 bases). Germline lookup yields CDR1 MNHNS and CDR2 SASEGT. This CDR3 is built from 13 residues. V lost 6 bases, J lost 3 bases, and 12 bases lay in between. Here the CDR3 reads CASRTGTNYEQYF. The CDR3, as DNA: TGTGCCAGCAGAACCGGGACAAACTACGAGCAGTACTTC.

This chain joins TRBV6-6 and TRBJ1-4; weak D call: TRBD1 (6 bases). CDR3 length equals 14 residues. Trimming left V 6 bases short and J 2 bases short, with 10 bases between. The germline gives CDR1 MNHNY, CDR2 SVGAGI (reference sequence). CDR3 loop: CASRYGQTNEKLFF. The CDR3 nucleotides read TGTGCCAGCAGATACGGACAGACTAATGAAAAACTGTTTTTT.

The CDR3 DNA reads TGTGCCAGTAGTAGCAGGGCACAATATAGCAATCAGCCCCAGCATTTT. It yields the protein CASSSRAQYSNQPQHF. The J gene is TRBJ1-5, the V gene TRBV19; weak D call: TRBD1 (5 bases). Trimming took off 4 bases at V and 0 bases at J, with 13 bases between the two ends. Germline V gene lookup returns CDR1 LNHDA and CDR2 SQIVND (reference sequence). The CDR3 sequence is 16 residues long.

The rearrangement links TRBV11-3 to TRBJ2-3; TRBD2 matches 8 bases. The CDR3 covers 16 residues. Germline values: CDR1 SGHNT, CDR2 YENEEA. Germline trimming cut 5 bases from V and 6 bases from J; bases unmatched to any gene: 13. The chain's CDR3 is CASSPGVYGRADTQYF. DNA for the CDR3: TGTGCCAGCAGCCCTGGGGTTTACGGGAGGGCGGATACGCAGTATTTT.

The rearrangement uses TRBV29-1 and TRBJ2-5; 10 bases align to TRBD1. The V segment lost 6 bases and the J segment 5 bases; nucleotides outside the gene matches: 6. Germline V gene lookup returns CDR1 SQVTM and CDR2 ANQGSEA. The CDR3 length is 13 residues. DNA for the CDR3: TGCAGCGTGTGGACAGGGGGTAGGGAGACCCAGTACTTC. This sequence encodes CSVWTGGRETQYF.

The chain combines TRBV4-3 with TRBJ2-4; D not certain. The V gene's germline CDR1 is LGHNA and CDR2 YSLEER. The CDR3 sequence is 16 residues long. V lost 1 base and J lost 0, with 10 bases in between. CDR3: CASSQGQEGAKNIQYF. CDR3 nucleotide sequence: TGCGCCAGCAGCCAAGGCCAGGAAGGAGCCAAAAACATTCAGTACTTC.

CDR3: CALRGGLNTEAFF. CDR3 DNA sequence: TGTGCCTTAAGAGGGGGGCTGAACACTGAAGCTTTCTTT. The rearrangement joins TRBV7-9 to TRBJ1-1, with D possibly matching TRBD1 (6 bases). Germline assignment: CDR1 SEHNR and CDR2 FQNEAQ (reference sequence). This CDR3 spans 13 amino acids. V lost 11 bases, J lost 0 bases, and 13 bases lay in between.